This TCR beta chain stems from a study of blood T cell repertoires in COVID-19. Study-level background: T cells, B-cell-depleted T cells, or PBMCs supplied cDNA or gDNA.

In the authors' methods: Researchers report that nucleated cell counts were estimated from reference gene primer amplification. Only in-frame clones appear in the TCRdb table, and some are missing; sequencing was by immunoSEQ multiplex PCR. That table furnishes V, J and clone size, whereas the DNA furnished D and trimming. Of 50,000 to 55,000 clones detected, roughly 88% appear once; the ten largest clones hold approximately 23%. Germline assignment: CDR1 WNHNN and CDR2 SYGVQD (reference sequence). The length of the CDR3 is 14 residues. V shed 4 bases and J 1 base; nucleotides not matched to a gene: 0.

This rearrangement joins TRBV10-1 to TRBJ2-2; 7 bases fit TRBD1. This sequence originates from a woman aged 80 or over with acute or convalescent COVID-19. The sample consisted of peripheral blood. This CDR3 is CASSGQGNTGELFF. As DNA, the CDR3 is TGCGCCAGCAGTGGACAGGGGAACACCGGGGAGCTGTTTTTT.